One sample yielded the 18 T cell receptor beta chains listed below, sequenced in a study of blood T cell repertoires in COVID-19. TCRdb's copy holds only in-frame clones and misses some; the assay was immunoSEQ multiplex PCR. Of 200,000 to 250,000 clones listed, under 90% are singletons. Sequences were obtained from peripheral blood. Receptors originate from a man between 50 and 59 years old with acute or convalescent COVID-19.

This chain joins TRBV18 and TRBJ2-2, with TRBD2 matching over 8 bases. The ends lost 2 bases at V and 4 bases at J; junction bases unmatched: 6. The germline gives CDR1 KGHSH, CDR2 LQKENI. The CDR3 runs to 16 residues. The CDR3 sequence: CASSPMVAGGTGELFF. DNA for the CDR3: TGTGCCAGCTCACCAATGGTGGCGGGAGGCACCGGGGAGCTGTTTTTT.

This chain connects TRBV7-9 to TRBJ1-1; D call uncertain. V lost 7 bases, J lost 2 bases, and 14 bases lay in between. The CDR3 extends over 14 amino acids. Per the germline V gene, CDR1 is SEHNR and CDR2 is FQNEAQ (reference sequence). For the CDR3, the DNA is TGTGCCAGCACCTCGTTCGCGGGAAACACTGAAGCTTTCTTT. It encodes CASTSFAGNTEAFF.

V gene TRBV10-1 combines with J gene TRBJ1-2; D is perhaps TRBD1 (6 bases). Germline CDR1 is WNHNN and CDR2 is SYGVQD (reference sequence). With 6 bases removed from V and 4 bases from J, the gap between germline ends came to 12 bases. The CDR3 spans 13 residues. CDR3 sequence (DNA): TGCGCCAGCAGCGAACAGGGAACCTATGGCTACACCTTC. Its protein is CASSEQGTYGYTF.

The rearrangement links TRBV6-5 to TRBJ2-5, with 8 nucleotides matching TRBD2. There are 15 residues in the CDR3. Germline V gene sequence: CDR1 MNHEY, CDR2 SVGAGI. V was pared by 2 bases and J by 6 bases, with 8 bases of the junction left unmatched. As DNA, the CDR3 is TGTGCCAGCAGTTACCCCACGCGGGGGGAGCAGACCCAGTACTTC. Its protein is CASSYPTRGEQTQYF.

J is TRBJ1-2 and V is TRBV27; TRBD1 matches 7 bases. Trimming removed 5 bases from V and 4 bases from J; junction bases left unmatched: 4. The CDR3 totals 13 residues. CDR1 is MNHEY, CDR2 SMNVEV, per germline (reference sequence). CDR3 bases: TGTGCCAGCAGTGAGGACAGGCTCTATGGCTACACCTTC. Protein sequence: CASSEDRLYGYTF.

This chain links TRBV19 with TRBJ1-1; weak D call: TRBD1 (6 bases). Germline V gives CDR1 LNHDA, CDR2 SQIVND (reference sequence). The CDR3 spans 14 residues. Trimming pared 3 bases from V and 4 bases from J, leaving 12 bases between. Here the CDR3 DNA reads TGTGCCAGTAGTATCAGGGGTGATGGCACTGAAGCTTTCTTT. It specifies CASSIRGDGTEAFF.

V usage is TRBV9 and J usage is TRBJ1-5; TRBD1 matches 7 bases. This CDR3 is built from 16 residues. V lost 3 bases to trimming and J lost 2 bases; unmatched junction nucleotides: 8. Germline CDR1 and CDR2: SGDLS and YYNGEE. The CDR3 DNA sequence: TGTGCCAGCAGCGCCCAGGGGGAGTTGGGCAATCAGCCCCAGCATTTT. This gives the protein CASSAQGELGNQPQHF.

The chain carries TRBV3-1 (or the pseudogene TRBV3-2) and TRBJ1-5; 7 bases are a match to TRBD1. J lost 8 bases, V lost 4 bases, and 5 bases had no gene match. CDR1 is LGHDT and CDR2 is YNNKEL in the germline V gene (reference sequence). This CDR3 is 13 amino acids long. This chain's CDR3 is CASSRTGPEPQHF. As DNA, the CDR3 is TGTGCCAGCAGCCGGACAGGTCCAGAGCCCCAGCATTTT.

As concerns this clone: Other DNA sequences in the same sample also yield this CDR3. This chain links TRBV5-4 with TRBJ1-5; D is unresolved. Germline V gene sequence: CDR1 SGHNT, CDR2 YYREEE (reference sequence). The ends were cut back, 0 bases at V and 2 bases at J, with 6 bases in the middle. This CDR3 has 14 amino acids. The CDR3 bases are TGTGCCAGCAGCTTGGCGGGAGGCAATCAGCCCCAGCATTTT. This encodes CASSLAGGNQPQHF.

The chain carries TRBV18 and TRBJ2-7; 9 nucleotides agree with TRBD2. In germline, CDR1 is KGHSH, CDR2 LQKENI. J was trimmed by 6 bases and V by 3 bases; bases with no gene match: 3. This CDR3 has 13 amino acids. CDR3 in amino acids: CASSPSGGPEQYF. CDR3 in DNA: TGTGCCAGCTCACCCAGCGGGGGGCCCGAGCAGTACTTC.

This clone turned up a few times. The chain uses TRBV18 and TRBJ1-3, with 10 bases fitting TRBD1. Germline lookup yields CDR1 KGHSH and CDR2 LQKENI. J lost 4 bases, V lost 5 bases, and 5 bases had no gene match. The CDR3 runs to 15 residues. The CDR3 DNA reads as TGTGCCAGCTCAAACGGACAGGGGGAAGGAAACACCATATATTTT. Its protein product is CASSNGQGEGNTIYF.

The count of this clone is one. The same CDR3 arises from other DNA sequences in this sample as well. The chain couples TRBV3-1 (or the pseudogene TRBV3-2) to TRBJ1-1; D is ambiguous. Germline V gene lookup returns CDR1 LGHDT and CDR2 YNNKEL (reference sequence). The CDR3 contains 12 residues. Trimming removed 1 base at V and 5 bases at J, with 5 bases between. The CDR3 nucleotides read TGTGCCAGCAGCCAAGTGAGGACTGAAGCTTTCTTT. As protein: CASSQVRTEAFF.

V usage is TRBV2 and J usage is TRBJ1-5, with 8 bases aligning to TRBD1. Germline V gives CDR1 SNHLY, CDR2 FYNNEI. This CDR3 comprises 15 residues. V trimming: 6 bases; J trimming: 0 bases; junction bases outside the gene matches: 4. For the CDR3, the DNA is TGTGCCAGCAGGGACAGGGCTAATAGCAATCAGCCCCAGCATTTT. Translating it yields CASRDRANSNQPQHF.

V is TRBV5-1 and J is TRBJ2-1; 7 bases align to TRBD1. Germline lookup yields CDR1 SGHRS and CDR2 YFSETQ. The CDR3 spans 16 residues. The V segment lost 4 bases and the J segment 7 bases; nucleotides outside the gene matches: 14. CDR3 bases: TGCGCCAGCAGCCCCTGGACAGGTACAAGAGAGAATGAGCAGTTCTTC. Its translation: CASSPWTGTRENEQFF.

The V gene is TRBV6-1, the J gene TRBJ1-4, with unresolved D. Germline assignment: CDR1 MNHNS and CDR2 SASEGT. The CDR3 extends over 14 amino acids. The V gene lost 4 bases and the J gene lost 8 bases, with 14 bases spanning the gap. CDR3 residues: CASSGAYGREKLFF. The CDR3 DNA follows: TGTGCCAGCAGTGGAGCGTACGGGAGGGAAAAACTGTTTTTT.

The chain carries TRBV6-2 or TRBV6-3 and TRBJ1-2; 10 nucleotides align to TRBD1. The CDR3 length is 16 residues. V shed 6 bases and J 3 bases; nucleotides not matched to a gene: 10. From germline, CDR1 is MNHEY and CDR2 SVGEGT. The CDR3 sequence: CASSPELTGGYYGYTF. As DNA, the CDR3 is TGTGCCAGCAGCCCTGAACTGACAGGGGGCTACTATGGCTACACCTTC.

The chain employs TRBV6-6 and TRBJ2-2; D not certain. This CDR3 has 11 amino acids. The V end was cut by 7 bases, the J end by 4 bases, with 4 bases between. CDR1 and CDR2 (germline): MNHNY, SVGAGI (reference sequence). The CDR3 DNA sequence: TGTGCCAGCACGAGCACCGGGGAGCTGTTTTTT. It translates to CASTSTGELFF.

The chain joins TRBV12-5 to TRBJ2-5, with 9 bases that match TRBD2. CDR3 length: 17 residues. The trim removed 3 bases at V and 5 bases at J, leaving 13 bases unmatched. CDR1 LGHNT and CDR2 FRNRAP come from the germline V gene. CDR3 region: CASGFGTGGGADETQYF. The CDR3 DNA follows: TGTGCTAGTGGTTTCGGAACTGGCGGGGGGGCGGATGAGACCCAGTACTTC.